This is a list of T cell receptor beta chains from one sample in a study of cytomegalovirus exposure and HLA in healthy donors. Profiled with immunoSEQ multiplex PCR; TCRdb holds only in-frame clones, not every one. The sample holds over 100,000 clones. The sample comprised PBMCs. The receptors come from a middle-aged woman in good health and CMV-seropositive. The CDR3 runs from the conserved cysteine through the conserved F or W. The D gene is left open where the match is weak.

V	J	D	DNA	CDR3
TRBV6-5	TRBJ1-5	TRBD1	TGTGCCAGCAAATTAACAGGGGCAGGGCAGCCCCAGCATTTT	CASKLTGAGQPQHF
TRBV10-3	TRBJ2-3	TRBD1	TGTGCCATCACTACGGGACAGGGGAAAGATACGCAGTATTTT	CAITTGQGKDTQYF
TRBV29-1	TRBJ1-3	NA	TGCAGCGTTGACGCCGGTGGAAACACCATATATTTT	CSVDAGGNTIYF
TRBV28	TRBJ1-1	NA	TGTGCCAGCAGTTTGGAGCTTGAAGCTTTCTTT	CASSLELEAFF
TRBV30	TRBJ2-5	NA	TGTGCCTGGGGGGCCGGAGAGACCCAGTACTTC	CAWGAGETQYF
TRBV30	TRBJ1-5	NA	TGTGCCTGGAGGGGACATGAGGATCAGCCCCAGCATTTT	CAWRGHEDQPQHF
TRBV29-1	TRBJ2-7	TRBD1	TGCAGCGTTGACGGGGGACAGGGAGACTACGAGCAGTACTTC	CSVDGGQGDYEQYF
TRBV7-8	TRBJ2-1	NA	TGTGCCAGCAGCTTAGGGCCAGGAAACTACAATGAGCAGTTCTTC	CASSLGPGNYNEQFF
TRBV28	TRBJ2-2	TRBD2	TGTGCCAGCAGCCAGCCCCAGGGAGGGGAGAGCACCGGGGAGCTGTTTTTT	CASSQPQGGESTGELFF
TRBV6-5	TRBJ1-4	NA	TGTGCCAGCAGTTACTCGGGGGCGTGGGCTAATGAAAAACTGTTTTTT	CASSYSGAWANEKLFF
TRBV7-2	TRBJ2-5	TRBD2	TGTGCCAGCAGCAAAAAGAGCAGGGCTAGCGGGAGCCGAGAGACTCAGTACTTC	CASSKKSRASGSRETQYF
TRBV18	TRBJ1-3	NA	TGTGCCAGCTCACCACTTGAGGGCAGCTCTGGAAACACCATATATTTT	CASSPLEGSSGNTIYF
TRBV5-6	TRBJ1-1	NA	TGTGCCAGCAGCCTGCGTCCGGGGGAGGGGACTGAAGCTTTCTTT	CASSLRPGEGTEAFF
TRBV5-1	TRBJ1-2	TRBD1	TGCGCCAGCAGCTTGGGATGGGACAGTCTCTATGGCTACACCTTC	CASSLGWDSLYGYTF
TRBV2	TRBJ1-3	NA	TGTGCCAGCAGCTCCCCTGTGAGCACCATATATTTT	CASSSPVSTIYF
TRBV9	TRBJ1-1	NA	TGTGCCAGCAGCGTAGGTGGCCCGAACACTGAAGCTTTCTTT	CASSVGGPNTEAFF
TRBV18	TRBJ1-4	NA	TGTGCCAGCTCACCATCGGGGGCAACTAATGAAAAACTGTTTTTT	CASSPSGATNEKLFF
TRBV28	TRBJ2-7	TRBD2	TGTGCCAGCACCAAGGGACTAGCGGGAGTCCGCGAGCAGTACTTC	CASTKGLAGVREQYF
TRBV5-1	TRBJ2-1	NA	TGCGCCAGCAGCCCCACGGACTATCGGGAGCAGTTCTTC	CASSPTDYREQFF
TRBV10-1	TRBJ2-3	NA	TGCGCCAGCAGTGAGTCAAAACCAGTGGATACGCAGTATTTT	CASSESKPVDTQYF
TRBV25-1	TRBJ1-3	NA	TGTGCCAGCAATCGGGGCTCTGGAAACACCATATATTTT	CASNRGSGNTIYF
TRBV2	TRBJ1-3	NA	TGTGCCAGCAGTTGGGACACTTTTTCTGGAAACACCATATATTTT	CASSWDTFSGNTIYF
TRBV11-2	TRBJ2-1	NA	TGTGCCAGCAGCTTAGGGCCCCACAATGAGCAGTTCTTC	CASSLGPHNEQFF
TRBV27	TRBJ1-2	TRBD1	TGTGCCAGCAGCGCAGGGACAGCCAACTATGGCTACACCTTC	CASSAGTANYGYTF
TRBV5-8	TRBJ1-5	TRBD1	TGTGCCAGCAGCTCCCAGGGGGCAGGTCAGCCCCAGCATTTT	CASSSQGAGQPQHF
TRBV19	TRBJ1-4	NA	TGTGCCAGTAGTATAATATCGGGTTCTAATGAAAAACTGTTTTTT	CASSIISGSNEKLFF
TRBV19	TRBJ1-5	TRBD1	TGTGCCAGTAGTCAACTAACAGGGGCAAAACAGCCCCAGCATTTT	CASSQLTGAKQPQHF
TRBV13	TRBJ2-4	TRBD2	TGTGCCAGCAGCTTAGGCAGGGAGGGGAGGGACATTCAGTACTTC	CASSLGREGRDIQYF
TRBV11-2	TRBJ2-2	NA	TGTGCCAGCAGCCCCAGCGACCCCGGGGAGCTGTTTTTT	CASSPSDPGELFF
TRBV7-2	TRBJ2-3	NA	TGTGCCAGCAGCCGTAGGGGGGGCGGGAGCACAGATACGCAGTATTTT	CASSRRGGGSTDTQYF
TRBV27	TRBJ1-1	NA	TGTGCCAGCAGGAAACAGGCCTTGAACACTGAAGCTTTCTTT	CASRKQALNTEAFF
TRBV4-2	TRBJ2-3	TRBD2	TGTGCCAGCAGCCGCGGGACTAGCGGGAGCACAGATACGCAGTATTTT	CASSRGTSGSTDTQYF
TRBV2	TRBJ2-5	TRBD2	TGTGCCAGCAGAGGGACTAGCGGGAGACCGGAGACCCAGTACTTC	CASRGTSGRPETQYF
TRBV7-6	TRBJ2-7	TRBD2	TGTGCCAGCAGCTTAAGGACTAGCGGGAGAAACGAGCAGTACTTC	CASSLRTSGRNEQYF
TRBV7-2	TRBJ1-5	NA	TGTGCCAGCAGCCCCCTGACACGGAATCAGCCCCAGCATTTT	CASSPLTRNQPQHF
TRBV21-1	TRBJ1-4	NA	TGTGCCAGCAGCTACCGGGACAGGGGGCGCCGGTTTGAAAAACTGTTTTTT	CASSYRDRGRRFEKLFF
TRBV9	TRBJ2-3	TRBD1	TGTGCCAGCAGCCCGGACAGGGGTTGGTCAGATACGCAGTATTTT	CASSPDRGWSDTQYF
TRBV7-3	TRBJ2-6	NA	TGTGCCAGCAGCCTCAACTTAGCTTCTGGGGCCAACGTCCTGACTTTC	CASSLNLASGANVLTF
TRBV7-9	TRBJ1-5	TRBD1	TGTGCCAGCAGCGTGGGACAGGGGGATCAGCCCCAGCATTTT	CASSVGQGDQPQHF
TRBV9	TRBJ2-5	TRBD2	TGTGCCAGCAGCGTAGTAGGGGAGGGAGAGACCCAGTACTTC	CASSVVGEGETQYF
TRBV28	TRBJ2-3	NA	TGTGCCAGCAGTTTAATGGCTAGCACAGATAGGACAGATACGCAGTATTTT	CASSLMASTDRTDTQYF
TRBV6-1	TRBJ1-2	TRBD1	TGTGCCAGCAGTGTGACAGGGGAGGGCGGCTACACCTTC	CASSVTGEGGYTF
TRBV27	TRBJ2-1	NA	TGTGCCAGCGCCGGGGAGGGGACACACGGGACTGGGGTCTACAATGAGCAGTTCTTC	CASAGEGTHGTGVYNEQFF